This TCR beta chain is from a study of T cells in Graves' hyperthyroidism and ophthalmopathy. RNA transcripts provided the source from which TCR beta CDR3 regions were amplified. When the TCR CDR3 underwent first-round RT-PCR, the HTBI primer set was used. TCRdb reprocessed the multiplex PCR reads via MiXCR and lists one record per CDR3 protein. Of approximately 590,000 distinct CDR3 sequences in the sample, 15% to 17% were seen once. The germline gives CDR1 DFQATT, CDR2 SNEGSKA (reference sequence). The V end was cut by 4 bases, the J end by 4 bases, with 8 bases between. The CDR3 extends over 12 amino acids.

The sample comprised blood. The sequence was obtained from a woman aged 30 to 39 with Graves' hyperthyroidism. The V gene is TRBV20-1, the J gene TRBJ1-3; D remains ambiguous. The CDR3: CSAIQGGNTIYF. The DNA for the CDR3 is TGCAGTGCTATTCAAGGAGGAAACACCATATATTTT.